Presented here are 12 T cell receptor beta chains from one specimen sequenced in a study of metastatic and nonmetastatic thyroid tumors. No patient received treatment before thyroid surgery. From the PCR reads, TCRdb re-called clones with MiXCR. The repertoire holds around 34,000 clones, with roughly 15% as singletons. Sequences were obtained from blood. These receptor sequences come from a female donor with papillary thyroid cancer or a benign thyroid nodule (not recorded which). Some clones in this sample may be carry-over from other donors' samples.

This clone was recorded once. Lacking the conserved final phenylalanine or tryptophan, this CDR3 likely reflects a read error. The chain uses TRBV19 and TRBJ2-2; D is perhaps TRBD2 (6 bases). Germline loops: CDR1 LNHDA, CDR2 SQIVND (reference sequence). This CDR3 region has 17 residues. The V gene lost 1 base and the J gene lost 7 bases, with 19 bases spanning the gap. CDR3 DNA: TGTGCCAGTAGTATAGGTAGCTGGAGGGCCGTGAGCGGGGAGCTGTTTCTT. It encodes CASSIGSWRAVSGELFL.

The rearrangement links TRBV7-9 to TRBJ2-7; D unclear. Trimming removed 3 bases from V and 1 base from J, with 4 bases in between. The CDR3 spans 12 residues. The germline V gene encodes CDR1 SEHNR and CDR2 FQNEAQ (reference sequence). The CDR3 reads CASSFVSYEQYF. In DNA, the CDR3 is TGTGCCAGCAGCTTTGTATCCTACGAGCAGTACTTC.

This clone was seen a handful of times. One base away lies a much larger clone, so this may be a sequencing read error. The genes are TRBV29-1 and TRBJ1-4; maybe TRBD1 (5 bases). Deletions cut 7 bases from V and 8 bases from J, with 14 bases between. Germline loops: CDR1 SQVTM, CDR2 ANQGSEA. CDR3 size: 12 residues. This CDR3 reads CSEGRRREKLFF. The CDR3 DNA reads as TGCAGCGAGGGGCGTAGGAGGGAAAAACTGTTTTTT. Looking up the rest from reference TRBV29-1 and TRBJ1-4 gives the full variable domain: SAVISQKPSRDICQRGTSLTIQCQVDSQVTMMFWYRQQPGQSLTLIATANQGSEATYESGFVIDKFPISRPNLTFSTLTVSNMSPEDSSIYLCSEGRRREKLFFGSGTQLSVL.

The table lists this clone with many counts. In nucleotides, the CDR3 is TGTGCCAGCAGTTCCGGTAGCTCCTACGAGCAGTACTTC. The encoded protein is CASSSGSSYEQYF. This chain connects TRBV5-6 to TRBJ2-7; D ambiguous. Germline-derived CDR1 and CDR2 are SGHDT and YYEEEE. Trimming took off 5 bases at V and 0 bases at J, with 9 bases between the two ends. The CDR3 runs 13 residues.

In this sample, this clone turned up many times. This sequence joins TRBV3-1 and TRBJ1-5; D unresolved. The CDR3 runs to 14 residues. V was clipped by 4 bases and J by 0 bases, with 7 bases between them. CDR1 LGHDT and CDR2 YNNKEL come from the germline V gene (reference sequence). In DNA form, the CDR3 reads TGTGCCAGCAGCCTCGAGTATAGCAATCAGCCCCAGCATTTT. Amino acids: CASSLEYSNQPQHF. The full variable domain, its missing parts supplied by reference TRBV3-1 and TRBJ1-5, is DTAVSQTPKYLVTQMGNDKSIKCEQNLGHDTMYWYKQDSKKFLKIMFSYNNKELIINETVPNRFSPKSPDKAHLNLHINSLELGDSAVYFCASSLEYSNQPQHFGDGTRLSIL.

Many counts were recorded for this clone. This chain connects TRBV9 to TRBJ2-3; TRBD1 aligns across 10 bases. V dropped 0 bases and J dropped 7; count of bases not matched to a gene: 5. The V gene's germline CDR1 is SGDLS and CDR2 YYNGEE. The CDR3 is made up of 15 amino acids. CDR3: CASSVGQGAGNTQYF. CDR3 in DNA: TGTGCCAGCAGCGTAGGACAGGGGGCAGGAAATACGCAGTATTTT.

This clone came up many times. The V call is TRBV7-3, the J call TRBJ2-3, with TRBD2 matching over 8 bases. V shed 5 bases and J 0 bases; nucleotides not matched to a gene: 7. CDR1 is SGHTA, CDR2 FQGTGA, per germline. This CDR3 has 16 residues. The CDR3 bases are TGTGCCAGCAGCCTAAGCGGGAGCCCTAGCACAGATACGCAGTATTTT. Amino acids: CASSLSGSPSTDTQYF. The whole variable domain, remainder taken from reference TRBV7-3 and TRBJ2-3, is GAGVSQTPSNKVTEKGKYVELRCDPISGHTALYWYRQSLGQGPEFLIYFQGTGAADDSGLPNDRFFAVRPEGSVSTLKIQRTERGDSAVYLCASSLSGSPSTDTQYFGPGTRLTVL.

V gene TRBV7-2 combines with J gene TRBJ2-5; no firm D call. This CDR3 spans 16 amino acids. Germline V lookup: CDR1 SGHTA, CDR2 FQGNSA. With 3 bases removed from V and 3 bases from J, the gap between germline ends came to 17 bases. As DNA, the CDR3 is TGTGCCAGCAGCTTTGCAGGAGCCGGAATTAAAGAGACCCAGTACTTC. It is translated as CASSFAGAGIKETQYF.

This clone was seen at least ten times. V gene TRBV28 combines with J gene TRBJ1-6; the D gene is possibly TRBD1 (5 bases). CDR1 and CDR2 (germline): MDHEN, SYDVKM. The V and J ends lost 2 bases and 8 bases respectively, with 13 bases between them. The length of the CDR3 is 15 residues. The CDR3 is CASSLLGREDSPLHF. Here the CDR3 DNA reads TGTGCCAGCAGTTTACTTGGCAGGGAGGATTCACCCCTCCACTTT.

This clone was seen at least ten times. The genes are TRBV27 and TRBJ1-2; TRBD1 matches at 10 bases. The CDR3 extends over 13 amino acids. Germline V gene data show CDR1 as MNHEY and CDR2 as SMNVEV (reference sequence). The J segment lost 8 bases and the V segment lost 5 bases, leaving 5 bases of the junction unmatched. Written as DNA, the CDR3 is TGTGCCAGCAGTCCAGGGACAGGGGAGGGCTACACCTTC. It yields the protein CASSPGTGEGYTF.

This clone was recorded at least ten times. The chain combines TRBV28 with TRBJ2-5; D possibly corresponds to TRBD2 (6 bases). The CDR3 runs to 16 residues. V was clipped by 1 base and J by 7 bases, with 19 bases between them. CDR1 and CDR2 (germline): MDHEN, SYDVKM. The CDR3 bases are TGTGCCAGCAGTTTATATGGGGGAGGCGGGTCGGGGACCCAGTACTTC. Protein sequence: CASSLYGGGGSGTQYF.

A few counts support this clone. This chain joins TRBV6-1 and TRBJ2-3; D may match TRBD1 or TRBD2 (5 bases each). The CDR3 totals 16 residues. The V end lost 7 bases, the J end lost 4 bases, and 21 bases lay between the germline ends. Germline CDR1 is MNHNS and CDR2 is SASEGT. The CDR3 region is CASMRGVESLADTQYF. The CDR3, as DNA: TGTGCCAGCATGAGGGGCGTGGAGTCCTTAGCAGATACGCAGTATTTT.